The 20 T cell receptor beta chains below all came from one sample that was sequenced in a study of early T cells in non-severe SARS-CoV-2 infection (dated by TCRdb to the early 2020s). Library prep was done by 5' RACE. The sequencer was a NextSeq 500. The public reads were quality trimmed at Q25 with fastp and then assembled into clones with MiXCR by TCRdb, keeping productive beta chains. Each entry is one CDR3 protein sequence, shown with its most common DNA and genes. Present in this sample are 35,000 to 50,000 distinct CDR3 sequences, approximately 6.2% of which were seen just once. About 8% of the sample is in the top ten clones. The sequences come from whole blood, collected at baseline. These TCRs come from an adult who was a healthcare worker with PCR-confirmed SARS-CoV-2 infection or an uninfected control (not recorded which).

There are a few counts of this clonotype. This chain connects TRBV7-6 to TRBJ2-1, with D possibly TRBD2 on 6 matching bases. CDR3 length equals 14 residues. Per the germline V gene, CDR1 is SGHVS and CDR2 is FNYEAQ. V was cut by 5 bases and J by 6 bases, with 14 bases left in between. Here the CDR3 DNA reads TGTGCCAGCAGCCCCCTTAGCGGAGTCAATGAGCAGTTCTTC. Protein: CASSPLSGVNEQFF.

This clonotype was observed many times. This chain connects TRBV5-5 to TRBJ2-2; TRBD1 matches 9 bases. The CDR3 runs 21 residues. The germline gives CDR1 SGHKS, CDR2 YYEKEE (reference sequence). Unmatched junction bases numbered 24, after V lost 3 bases and J lost 6 bases. CDR3 loop: CASSSRAGTGFAGSLPGELFF. The CDR3 DNA reads as TGTGCCAGCAGCTCAAGGGCCGGGACAGGGTTCGCCGGGTCTCTCCCCGGGGAGCTGTTTTTT.

This clonotype has ten or more counts. The chain employs TRBV7-6 and TRBJ2-3, with 11 nucleotides matching TRBD2. CDR1 is SGHVS and CDR2 is FNYEAQ in the germline V gene. V was clipped by 6 bases and J by 0 bases; unmatched bases: 8. The CDR3 has 17 amino acids. In DNA, the CDR3 is TGTGCCAGCAGGAGACTAGCGGGGACCTCTAGCACAGATACGCAGTATTTT. Its translation is CASRRLAGTSSTDTQYF.

This clonotype was observed at least ten times. The chain has TRBV27 and TRBJ2-3; 14 nucleotides align to TRBD2. The CDR3 has 16 residues. CDR1 and CDR2 (germline): MNHEY, SMNVEV (reference sequence). Trimming cost V 2 bases and J 8 bases; bases outside gene matches: 6. As DNA, the CDR3 is TGTGCCAGCAGTTTAAGGGGACTAGCGGGGGCAGGTACGCAGTATTTT. Amino acids: CASSLRGLAGAGTQYF.

This clonotype was recorded many times. The chain carries TRBV5-4 and TRBJ2-2; a possible D gene is TRBD2 (6 bases). CDR1 and CDR2 (germline): SGHNT, YYREEE (reference sequence). The CDR3 consists of 15 residues. The V gene lost 4 bases and the J gene lost 7 bases, with 17 bases spanning the gap. DNA of the CDR3: TGTGCCAGCAGCGGGGGACTTAGCGGTGGCGGGGAGCTGTTTTTT. Protein product: CASSGGLSGGGELFF.

This chain joins TRBV27 and TRBJ1-2; 8 nucleotides align to TRBD1. CDR1 MNHEY and CDR2 SMNVEV come from the germline V gene (reference sequence). The CDR3 extends over 15 amino acids. The junction had 9 bases not matched to a gene; V was cut back by 5 bases and J by 4 bases. The CDR3 reads CASSPGQGNGYGYTF. In DNA, the CDR3 is TGTGCCAGCAGTCCCGGACAGGGAAACGGCTATGGCTACACCTTC.

The table lists this clonotype with a few counts. V gene TRBV19 combines with J gene TRBJ2-4, with no clear D. The CDR3 has 12 amino acids. V was shortened by 5 bases and J by 6 bases, with 8 bases between the two germline ends. CDR1 LNHDA and CDR2 SQIVND come from the germline V gene (reference sequence). CDR3 DNA sequence: TGTGCCAGTAGTCCAGGCGGAAACATTCAGTACTTC. Residues: CASSPGGNIQYF.

This clonotype was seen a few times. This CDR3 is CASSFGNRAGELFF. The CDR3 DNA is TGTGCCAGCAGCTTCGGAAATCGGGCCGGGGAGCTGTTTTTT. The chain links TRBV7-2 to TRBJ2-2; D remains ambiguous. CDR1 is SGHTA and CDR2 is FQGNSA in the germline V gene. The CDR3 has 14 amino acids. V dropped 3 bases and J dropped 6 bases, with 11 bases sitting between them.

This clonotype was picked up many times. V and J are TRBV7-2 and TRBJ2-7, with TRBD2 matching 10 bases. J was trimmed by 2 bases and V by 7 bases; bases with no gene match: 11. CDR1 and CDR2 from the germline V gene are SGHTA and FQGNSA. This CDR3 region has 16 residues. In nucleotides, the CDR3 is TGTGCCAGCAAGTTAAGCCGGACTAGCGGAGCCTACGAGCAGTACTTC. It specifies CASKLSRTSGAYEQYF.

The chain has TRBV6-5 and TRBJ1-4; 7 bases align to TRBD1. The CDR3 runs 13 residues. Germline V gene data show CDR1 as MNHEY and CDR2 as SVGAGI. V trimming: 6 bases; J trimming: 8 bases; junction bases outside the gene matches: 6. The CDR3 DNA sequence: TGTGCCAGCAGCCCACAGGGGCGCGAAAAACTGTTTTTT. Amino acids: CASSPQGREKLFF.

This clonotype has ten or more counts. V and J are TRBV29-1 and TRBJ2-1; the D is unclear. With 3 bases removed from V and 3 bases from J, the gap between germline ends came to 3 bases. Germline loops: CDR1 SQVTM, CDR2 ANQGSEA. The CDR3 is 11 amino acids. The CDR3 coding sequence is TGCAGCGTTGACAGCTACAATGAGCAGTTCTTC. Protein sequence: CSVDSYNEQFF.

This clonotype appeared many times. This rearrangement joins TRBV18 to TRBJ2-7, with a weak D call TRBD1 (6 bases). V was pared by 4 bases and J by 7 bases, with 17 bases between. Per germline, CDR1 KGHSH and CDR2 LQKENI. The CDR3 is made up of 14 amino acids. Here the CDR3 reads CASSLLRDTIEQYF. CDR3 DNA sequence: TGTGCCAGCTCACTTCTCAGGGACACTATTGAGCAGTACTTC.

This clonotype was seen ten or more times. This chain connects TRBV28 to TRBJ2-5; 8 nucleotides line up with TRBD1. The germline V gene encodes CDR1 MDHEN and CDR2 SYDVKM. This CDR3 is built from 13 residues. The J segment lost 7 bases and the V segment lost 6 bases, leaving 7 bases of the junction unmatched. Here the CDR3 reads CASSRQGPGTQYF. For the CDR3, the DNA is TGTGCCAGCAGCAGACAGGGGCCCGGGACCCAGTACTTC. The full variable domain, rest sourced from reference TRBV28 and TRBJ2-5, is DVKVTQSSRYLVKRTGEKVFLECVQDMDHENMFWYRQDPGLGLRLIYFSYDVKMKEKGDIPEGYSVSREKKERFSLILESASTNQTSMYLCASSRQGPGTQYFGPGTRLLVL.

The chain uses TRBV7-6 and TRBJ1-4; 12 nucleotides match TRBD1. V trimming: 3 bases; J trimming: 10 bases; junction bases outside the gene matches: 3. Germline V CDR1 and CDR2: SGHVS, FNYEAQ. The CDR3 contains 14 residues. This CDR3 reads CASSLGTGGGKLFF. The CDR3, as DNA: TGTGCCAGCAGCTTGGGGACAGGGGGCGGAAAACTGTTTTTT.

This clonotype was counted at least ten times. CDR3 in amino acids: CSAGQGGSYTF. In DNA form, the CDR3 reads TGCAGTGCTGGACAGGGGGGTAGCTACACCTTC. The chain has TRBV20-1 and TRBJ1-2; TRBD1 aligns across 10 bases. This CDR3 spans 11 amino acids. Germline loops: CDR1 DFQATT, CDR2 SNEGSKA (reference sequence). J was trimmed by 9 bases and V by 5 bases; bases with no gene match: 3.

About this clonotype itself: Mismatch with germline at one junction end may stem from a read error. The J gene is TRBJ1-1, the V gene TRBV14, with D perhaps TRBD1 (5 bases). The CDR3 sequence is 15 residues long. Germline values: CDR1 SGHDN, CDR2 FVKESK. CDR3 protein: CASSQEGVEDTEVFF. The DNA for the CDR3 is TGTGCCAGCAGCCAAGAGGGGGTCGAGGACACTGAAGTTTTCTTT. Full variable domain (missing parts from reference TRBV14 and TRBJ1-1): EAGVTQFPSHSVIEKGQTVTLRCDPISGHDNLYWYRRVMGKEIKFLLHFVKESKQDESGMPNNRFLAERTGGTYSTLKVQPAELEDSGVYFCASSQEGVEDTEVFFGQGTRLTVV.

This chain connects TRBV30 to TRBJ1-4, with D unclear. Germline CDR1 reads GTSNPN; CDR2 reads SVGIG (reference sequence). V was shortened by 2 bases and J by 0 bases, with 4 bases between the two germline ends. This CDR3 contains 13 residues. The CDR3 DNA is TGTGCCTGGAGTACTGCAACTAATGAAAAACTGTTTTTT. It translates to CAWSTATNEKLFF. Full variable domain (rest looked up from reference TRBV30 and TRBJ1-4): SQTIHQWPATLVQPVGSPLSLECTVEGTSNPNLYWYRQAAGRGLQLLFYSVGIGQISSEVPQNLSASRPQDRQFILSSKKLLLSDSGFYLCAWSTATNEKLFFGSGTQLSVL.

This clonotype was seen many times. The chain combines TRBV11-2 with TRBJ1-1; D is perhaps TRBD1 (5 bases). V was shortened by 6 bases and J by 3 bases, with 14 bases between the two germline ends. This CDR3 has 14 amino acids. Germline loops: CDR1 SGHAT, CDR2 FQNNGV. Here the CDR3 reads CASSTLGAYTEAFF. The CDR3 DNA reads as TGTGCCAGCAGTACCTTAGGGGCCTACACTGAAGCTTTCTTT.

This clonotype has just a few counts. This rearrangement joins TRBV7-9 to TRBJ1-5, with D possibly being TRBD1 (5 bases). CDR3 length: 18 amino acids. Per germline, CDR1 SEHNR and CDR2 FQNEAQ (reference sequence). V was shortened by 5 bases and J by 3 bases, with 23 bases between the two germline ends. This CDR3 reads CASSQIQGGRASNQPQHF. For the CDR3, the DNA is TGTGCCAGCAGCCAGATCCAGGGCGGCCGGGCCTCCAATCAGCCCCAGCATTTT.

The chain couples TRBV7-9 to TRBJ1-4; D is uncertain. Looked up from germline, CDR1 is SEHNR and CDR2 is FQNEAQ (reference sequence). Deletions cut 1 base from V and 0 bases from J, with 6 bases between. The CDR3 loop spans 15 amino acids. CDR3 sequence (DNA): TGTGCCAGCAGCTTAGTGGATACAACTAATGAAAAACTGTTTTTT. Residues: CASSLVDTTNEKLFF. The full variable domain, with the rest looked up from reference TRBV7-9 and TRBJ1-4, is DTGVSQNPRHKITKRGQNVTFRCDPISEHNRLYWYRQTLGQGPEFLTYFQNEAQLEKSRLLSDRFSAERPKGSFSTLEIQRTEQGDSAMYLCASSLVDTTNEKLFFGSGTQLSVL.